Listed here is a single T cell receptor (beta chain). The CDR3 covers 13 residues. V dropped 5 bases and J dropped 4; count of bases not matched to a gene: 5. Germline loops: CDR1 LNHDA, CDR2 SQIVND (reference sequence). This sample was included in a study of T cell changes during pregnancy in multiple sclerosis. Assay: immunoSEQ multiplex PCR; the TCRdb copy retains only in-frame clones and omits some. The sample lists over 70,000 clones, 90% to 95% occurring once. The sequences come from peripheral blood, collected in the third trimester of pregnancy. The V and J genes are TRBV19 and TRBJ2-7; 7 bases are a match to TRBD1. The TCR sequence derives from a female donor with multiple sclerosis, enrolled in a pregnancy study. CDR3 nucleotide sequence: TGTGCCAGTAGTGAACAGGGGAATTACGAGCAGTACTTC. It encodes CASSEQGNYEQYF. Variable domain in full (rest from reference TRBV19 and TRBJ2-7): DGGITQSPKYLFRKEGQNVTLSCEQNLNHDAMYWYRQDPGQGLRLIYYSQIVNDFQKGDIAEGYSVSREKKESFPLTVTSAQKNPTAFYLCASSEQGNYEQYFGPGTRLTVT.